This TCR beta chain appears in the sequencing data of a study of cytomegalovirus exposure and HLA in healthy donors (dated by TCRdb to between 2016 and 2019). Background on the whole study: In an earlier analysis of several hundred of the donors, 250 to 350 Gb of sequence data and approximately 100 million unique TCR beta sequences from about 190 million T cells were reported. HLA typing covered class I and class II loci at four-digit resolution. Four to six DR-DQ haplotypes were handled as single units for association and clustering, since linkage in the cohort was strong. Using immunosequencing, the study profiled T cell repertoires from around 670 subjects and related those repertoires to cytomegalovirus serostatus. Typing coverage differed by locus: A, B, C, DRB1 and DQB1 were typed in about 620-630 donors, DQA1 in 500 to 550, DPA1 in some 600, and DPB1 in 450 to 480. An early release covering 500 to 750 HLA-typed donors comprised about 300 gigabases of sequencing data and around 80 million unique TCR sequences. Across approximately 420 genotyped donors of the cohort, an average of roughly 250,000 unique TCR beta nucleotide sequences per donor were sequenced, and 15% to 20% of those sequences were non-productive. A later analysis re-analyzed previously published TCR beta repertoires from 660 or so donors and added high-resolution HLA genotyping to study TCR occurrence patterns. An earlier analysis of approximately 500 of the donors applied high-throughput TCR beta sequencing to assess whether each TCR beta V gene segment acted as functional or pseudogenic. Donor age, sex, ethnicity and CMV serostatus were compiled together with the repertoire data. To predict cytomegalovirus infection status, the study combined high-throughput TCR immunosequencing, statistical association of individual TCRs with disease status, and machine learning. Genome-wide SNP genotypes for about 65% of the roughly 670 donors were used in a later genetic analysis, which treated that subset as a discovery cohort. The study was designed to test whether signatures of past pathogen exposure could be identified by cataloging public T cell receptors. The later analysis used no new phenotypic data to find candidate immune exposures, relying instead on TCR beta sequences and their occurrence across donors. The genetic ancestry cluster associated with self-reported Caucasian donors included 81% of the 300 to 450 genotyped donors. A separate validation cohort of about 110 different subjects was used in addition to the approximately 670-subject first cohort. Every repertoire in the discovery cohort had been generated on one and the same sequencing platform.

The library was built by means of the immunoSEQ multiplex PCR assay. For the multiplex PCR, a mixture combining 60 forward primers for TCR Vbeta segments and 13 reverse primers for TCR Jbeta segments was used. The CDR3 region of rearranged TCR beta genes was amplified from genomic DNA by a multiplex PCR assay. The amplified TCR beta libraries were sequenced on the Illumina HiSeq System as 87-base-pair reads. Under the source paper's analysis protocol: In a later analysis, some 80 million unique TCR beta chains were counted across the approximately 670 repertoires, and around 10 million of these chains were shared by at least two donors. A nearest-neighbor algorithm error-corrected the raw reads and collapsed the reads into unique sequences, merging closely related sequences to remove PCR and sequencing errors. Alignment of CDR3 sequences to IMGT reference sequences was used to assign V, D and J gene segments. For a sequence to be retained, a match of at least six nucleotides to both a V gene segment and a J gene segment was required. Rearrangements were called productive when the CDR3 lacked stop codons and stayed in frame with V and J; all others were non-productive. CDR3 was defined by IMGT convention, running from the second conserved V-encoded cysteine to the conserved J-encoded phenylalanine. The earlier analysis of about 610 of the donors excluded any sequence lacking an unambiguous match to a single V gene segment. An earlier analysis of over 450 of the donors classified V segments as functional when productive rearrangements were above 56.7% and as segregating when the standard deviation between donors was above 5%. A statistical classification framework was built for diagnosing cytomegalovirus status from the catalog of TCR beta chain sequences. In a later analysis, TCR nucleotide sequences were compared against IMGT/GENE-DB human TR gene sequences so that V and J genes could be assigned. In a later analysis, CDR3 sequences and most-parsimonious VDJ recombination scenarios were assigned using the TCRdist pipeline. In a later analysis, each TCR beta chain was defined by its CDR3 amino acid sequence together with its V-gene family, and reads without a unique V-gene family were excluded. To address suspected cross-contamination and a sequencing artifact, a later analysis removed approximately 590 highly shared, low-generation-probability nucleotide sequences. A later analysis calculated a clonal expansion index for each public chain from normalized within-repertoire ranks of inferred template counts. In a later analysis, generation probabilities were computed using a VDJ recombination model fitted to out-of-frame rearrangements, and the results were checked against IGoR. In a later analysis, hypergeometric tests were used to score TCR-TCR, TCR-HLA and TCR-CMV co-occurrence, with a repertoire-size bias correction applied to TCR pairs. In a later analysis, false discovery rates were estimated by permuting HLA or CMV assignments 20 times. In a later analysis, co-occurring TCRs were grouped with DBSCAN, and TCRdist sequence similarity was added when clustering was performed within HLA-allele-positive subsets. Co-occurrence clustering excluded repertoires with fewer than 30,000 or more than 120,000 public chains, plus five with anomalous nucleotide sharing. TCRdb took this table from immuneACCESS and kept in-frame rearrangements with V and J called. Such tables lack part of the clones; where checked against another copy, unresolved V genes explain under half of the gap, and the rest is unexplained. V, J and clone size derive from that table, while D and trimming were established from the DNA sequence. This sample has 200,000 to 250,000 clones in its table, and around 73% of those were observed once. The ten largest clones add up to around 3.9% of the sample.

To note about this clone: The antigen this receptor binds is unknown. It has no much larger one-base neighbor in the sample; base qualities were not kept.

Unmatched junction bases come to 19, with V trimmed by 7 bases and J by 5 bases. CDR1 SGHRS and CDR2 YFSETQ are derived from the germline V gene. CDR3 length: 17 amino acids, cysteine to phenylalanine. Here the CDR3 DNA is all that survives: 51 bases in frame from base 1. What the work shows at the level of the full study, not this receptor alone: A further reported finding was that TCR beta sequences accurately predicted the HLA-A and HLA-B alleles for most subjects in the first cohort. In an earlier analysis of roughly 560 of the donors, most TCR beta V segments were observed in productive rearrangements about 87% or about 30% of the time, broadly matching IMGT annotations. Only TCR beta chains were sequenced in this cohort, and the absence of alpha or paired-chain data limited detectable features. CMV serostatus was the only immune exposure information available for the cohort. Sequencing depth was assumed to be roughly uniform across donors in the presence/absence analyses, though that assumption may not hold. HLA typing was unavailable for some donors at each locus, so association tests used only the typed subset. Compared with the approximately 670-donor mean, donors in an Asian-associated ancestry cluster had fewer N-insertions in productive TCRs, according to a later genetic analysis. A total of 150 or so TCR beta chains were listed by the study as associated with cytomegalovirus. A cluster of highly shared sequence variants was judged likely to represent a technical artifact of the sequencing pipeline. In a later analysis, HLA-associated TCR beta chains showed more clonal expansion and lower generation probabilities than non-associated chains that were equally common. Strong co-occurrence of HLA alleles, especially DR and DQ, made assigning TCR associations to individual alleles difficult. According to a later analysis, parvovirus B19, influenza, CMV and Epstein-Barr virus appeared linked to several top co-occurrence clusters. Some IMGT-functional V segments, including TRBV6-2 and TRBV6-3, could not be told apart with the 87-base-pair reads, so those segments were excluded. The classifier was reported to diagnose cytomegalovirus status with high specificity and sensitivity in both the original and validation cohorts. V-gene and J-gene trimming of TCR beta chains was associated with a missense DCLRE1C variant in a later genetic analysis, and the association was replicated in an independent cohort. The earlier analysis of almost 600 of the donors excluded some 16 rarely observed V segments, including chromosome 9 orphons, because counts were too low. In vitro tests confirmed that three of the cytomegalovirus-associated TCR beta chains recognize cytomegalovirus antigens. Most CMV-associated TCR beta chains appeared to be HLA-restricted in a later analysis, and the HLA associations seemed to be driven largely by CMV exposure. Most TCR sequences were observed very rarely across donors, whereas some public TCRs were present in many individuals. Specific HLA alleles were associated with 18,000 or so TCR beta sequences at a false discovery rate of 0.05 in a later analysis. Correlated functional status among segregating V segments might be attributable to linkage disequilibrium, but an unknown experimental factor could not be ruled out. In a later analysis, the rate of TCR association differed among HLA loci, with DRB1 alleles having the most associated TCRs and HLA-C alleles having the fewest. According to the authors, the approach could potentially be generalized to other disease states and immunological phenotypes.

The cohort comprised some 730 healthy bone marrow donors. All cohort members were sampled while nominally healthy, although unrecorded immune exposures were likely present. The donor was CMV seronegative and was included in the group of a few hundred seronegative cohort members. Every donor gave a peripheral blood sample, and the peripheral blood mononuclear cells from that sample were used for TCR beta sequencing. Genomic DNA extraction from the blood cell samples was performed with the Qiagen DNeasy Blood Extraction Kit. This receptor was obtained from a male donor in good health and CMV-seronegative. The rearrangement combines TRBV5-1 with TRBJ2-5; the central 8 bases match TRBD2. Sample: PBMCs. The encoded CDR3 is CASSPWVGLEAPETQYF. The sequence in DNA is TGCGCCAGCTCTCCTTGGGTGGGACTAGAGGCGCCGGAGACCCAGTACTTC.